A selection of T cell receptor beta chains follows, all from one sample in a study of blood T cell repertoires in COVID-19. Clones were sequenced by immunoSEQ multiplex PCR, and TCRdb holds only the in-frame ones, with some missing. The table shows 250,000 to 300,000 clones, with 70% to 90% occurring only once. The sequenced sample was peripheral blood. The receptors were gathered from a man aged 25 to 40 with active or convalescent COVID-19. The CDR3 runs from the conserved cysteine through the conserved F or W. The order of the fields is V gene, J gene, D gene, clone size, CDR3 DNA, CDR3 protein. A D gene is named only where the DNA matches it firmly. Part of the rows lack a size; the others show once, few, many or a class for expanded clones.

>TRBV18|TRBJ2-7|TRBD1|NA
TGTGCCAGCTCGGTGGAACAATCCGGGACAGGGGGCGGCTACGAGCAGTACTTC
CASSVEQSGTGGGYEQYF
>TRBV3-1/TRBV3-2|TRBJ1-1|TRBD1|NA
TGTGCCAGCAGCCAATTCGGGACAGCTACTCTGAACACTGAAGCTTTCTTT
CASSQFGTATLNTEAFF
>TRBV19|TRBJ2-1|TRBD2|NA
TGTGCCAGTAGTATCGGACTAGCGGGGGGTGGGTACAATGAGCAGTTCTTC
CASSIGLAGGGYNEQFF
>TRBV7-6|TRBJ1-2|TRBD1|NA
TGTGCCAGCAGCGGAGGGGGCAGGGGAGGATTACAATTCTATGGCTACACCTTC
CASSGGGRGGLQFYGYTF
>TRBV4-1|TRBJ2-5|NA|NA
TGCGCCAGCAGCCAAGATCCCCCCCAGGGCTTGTGGCCCCAGTACTTC
CASSQDPPQGLWPQYF
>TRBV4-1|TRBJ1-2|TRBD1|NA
TGCGCCAGCAGCCAAGGACGGGACAGTTACTATGGCTACACCTTC
CASSQGRDSYYGYTF
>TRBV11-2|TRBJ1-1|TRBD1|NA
TGTGCCAGCAGCTCAGACAGGGGTGCGAATGAAGCTTTCTTT
CASSSDRGANEAFF
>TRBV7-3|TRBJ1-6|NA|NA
TGTGCCAGCGGGAGCTCCTATAATTCACCCCTCCACTTT
CASGSSYNSPLHF
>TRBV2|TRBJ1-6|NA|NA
TGTGCCAGCCGTAACTATAATTCACCCCTCCACTTT
CASRNYNSPLHF
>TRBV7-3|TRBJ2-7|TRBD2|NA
TGTGCCAGCAGCCCGGCCGGGGGGGCGCCATCCTACGAGCAGTACTTC
CASSPAGGAPSYEQYF
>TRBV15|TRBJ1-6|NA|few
TGTGCCACCAGCAGAGCGACAGAAAATTCACCCCTCCACTTT
CATSRATENSPLHF
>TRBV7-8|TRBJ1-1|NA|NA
TGTGCCAGCAGCCCCCCGCGCGGGAGCACTGAAGCTTTCTTT
CASSPPRGSTEAFF
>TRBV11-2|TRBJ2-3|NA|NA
TGTGCCAGCAGCTTAAAACGGGGAGACACAGATACGCAGTATTTT
CASSLKRGDTDTQYF
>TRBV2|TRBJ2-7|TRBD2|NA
TGTGCCAGCAGTGAGGCTAGCGGAGGGTACTACGAGCAGTACTTC
CASSEASGGYYEQYF
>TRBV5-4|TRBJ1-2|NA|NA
TGTGCCAGCAGCGGATCCGGACAACCTTATGGCTACACCTTC
CASSGSGQPYGYTF
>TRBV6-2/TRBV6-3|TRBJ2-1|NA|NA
TGTGCCAGCAGTGCGGTTGGGGCTCCTTACAATGAGCAGTTCTTC
CASSAVGAPYNEQFF
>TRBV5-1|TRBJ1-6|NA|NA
TGCGCCAGCAGCTTACAGGCAGGGACCTATAATTCACCCCTCCACTTT
CASSLQAGTYNSPLHF
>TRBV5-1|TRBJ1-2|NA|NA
TGCGCCAGCAGCTCCTACCACTCCGACAGCAACTATGGCTACACCTTC
CASSSYHSDSNYGYTF
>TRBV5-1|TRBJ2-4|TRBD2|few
TGCGCCAGCAGCCCGGGGGGGATAGCCAAAAACATTCAGTACTTC
CASSPGGIAKNIQYF
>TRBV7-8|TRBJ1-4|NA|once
TGTGCCAGCAGCCTCAGTATGCCAGGGAGGGGAGAAAAACTGTTTTTT
CASSLSMPGRGEKLFF
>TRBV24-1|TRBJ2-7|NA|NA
TGTGCCACCAGTGACCGTTTGAGCTCCTACGAGCAGTACTTC
CATSDRLSSYEQYF
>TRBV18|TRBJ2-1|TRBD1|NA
TGTGCCAGCTCACCGACTCCGGGACAGCTTTACAATGAGCAGTTCTTC
CASSPTPGQLYNEQFF
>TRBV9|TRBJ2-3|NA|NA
TGTGCCAGCAGCCCGTGGGGGGGCCCCACAGATACGCAGTATTTT
CASSPWGGPTDTQYF
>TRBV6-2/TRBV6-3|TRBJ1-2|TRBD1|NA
TGTGCCAGCAGTTACTCGGCGACAGGGGACGGTGGCTACACCTTC
CASSYSATGDGGYTF
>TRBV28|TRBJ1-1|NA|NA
TGTGCCAGCACCCCTCCGGGGGGCGCCGGTGAAGCTTTCTTT
CASTPPGGAGEAFF
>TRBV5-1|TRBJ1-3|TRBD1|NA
TGCGCCAGCAGCTTCCGGGACAGCGCCTCTGGAAACACCATATATTTT
CASSFRDSASGNTIYF
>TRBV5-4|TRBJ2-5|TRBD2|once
TGTGCCAGCAGCTTGCCGGGGGCGGGGGGGTGGAAGACCCAGTACTTC
CASSLPGAGGWKTQYF
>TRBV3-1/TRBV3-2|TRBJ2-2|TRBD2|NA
TGTGCCAGCGGAAAAGCTAGCGGGGGGGTCAACACCGGGGAGCTGTTTTTT
CASGKASGGVNTGELFF
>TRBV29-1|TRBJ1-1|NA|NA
TGCAGCGCCACTGGGAACACTGAAGCTTTCTTT
CSATGNTEAFF
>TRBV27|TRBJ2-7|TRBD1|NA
TGTGCCAGCAGTTTTGTTGGGACAGGGGTGGACGAGCAGTACTTC
CASSFVGTGVDEQYF
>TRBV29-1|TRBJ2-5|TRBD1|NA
TGCAGCGTAGGTTCCGCGACAGGGGGCAAGGAGACCCAGTACTTC
CSVGSATGGKETQYF
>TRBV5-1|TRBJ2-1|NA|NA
TGCGCCAGCAGCTTGGGGTTGGAGTCCTACAATGAGCAGTTCTTC
CASSLGLESYNEQFF
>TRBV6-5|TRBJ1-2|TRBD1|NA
TGTGCCAGCAGTTACTCAACAGGGGAGAATAACTATGGCTACACCTTC
CASSYSTGENNYGYTF
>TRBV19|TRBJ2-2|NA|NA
TGTGCCAGTAGTATAGATTGGGGCGCGAACACCGGGGAGCTGTTTTTT
CASSIDWGANTGELFF
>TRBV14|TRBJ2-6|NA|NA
TGTGCCAGCAGCCAGACACACTCTGGGGCCAACGTCCTGACTTTC
CASSQTHSGANVLTF
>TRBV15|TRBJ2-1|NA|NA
TGTGCCACCAGCCGAGAAAAGGGGGTTGTCTACAATGAGCAGTTCTTC
CATSREKGVVYNEQFF
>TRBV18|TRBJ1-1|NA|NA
TGTGCCAGCTCACCACGGGCACAAAACACTGAAGCTTTCTTT
CASSPRAQNTEAFF
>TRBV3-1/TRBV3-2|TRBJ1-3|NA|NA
TGTGCCAGCAGGGGTGGAGGATCTGGAAACACCATATATTTT
CASRGGGSGNTIYF
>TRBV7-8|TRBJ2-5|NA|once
TGTGCCAGCACCGCACTGGACAGACGTAAAGAGACCCAGTACTTC
CASTALDRRKETQYF
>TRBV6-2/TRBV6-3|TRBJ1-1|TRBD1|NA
TGTGCCAGCAGTTTGGGACAGCGGAACACTGAAGCTTTCTTT
CASSLGQRNTEAFF
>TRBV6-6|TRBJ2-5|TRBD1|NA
TGTGCCAGCAGCTCTCTTGGGACAGTCCAAGAGACCCAGTACTTC
CASSSLGTVQETQYF
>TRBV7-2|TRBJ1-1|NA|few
TGTGCCAGCAGCAAGGTAGGGGCCCCGAACACTGAAGCTTTCTTT
CASSKVGAPNTEAFF
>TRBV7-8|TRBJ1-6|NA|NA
TGTGCCAGCAGCTCCCAAGGGGCCTATTCACCCCTCCACTTT
CASSSQGAYSPLHF
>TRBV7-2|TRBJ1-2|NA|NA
TGTGCCAGCAGCTTAGGGCGGGACGGGGAATATGGCTACACCTTC
CASSLGRDGEYGYTF
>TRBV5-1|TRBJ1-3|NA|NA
TGCGCCAGCAGCTTGGATGAGAGCGGAAACACCATATATTTT
CASSLDESGNTIYF
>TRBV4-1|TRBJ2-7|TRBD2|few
TGCGCCAGCAGCCAAGATTGGCGGGGGACCACCTACGAGCAGTACTTC
CASSQDWRGTTYEQYF
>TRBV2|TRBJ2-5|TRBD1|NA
TGTGCCAGCAACCGGGACAGGGGGCCTTTGGAGACCCAGTACTTC
CASNRDRGPLETQYF
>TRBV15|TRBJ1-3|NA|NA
TGTGCCACCAGCGGTCCAGCGTACTACTCTGGAAACACCATATATTTT
CATSGPAYYSGNTIYF
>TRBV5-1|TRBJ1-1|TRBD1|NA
TGCGCCAGCAGCTTGAGGGACAGTCTAATGAACACTGAAGCTTTCTTT
CASSLRDSLMNTEAFF
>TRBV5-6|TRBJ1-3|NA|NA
TGTGCCAGCACCATTGGAAACACCATATATTTT
CASTIGNTIYF
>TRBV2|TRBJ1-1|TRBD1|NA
TGTGCCAGCGTCGGGACAGGGTTTTCGGGCACTGAAGCTTTCTTT
CASVGTGFSGTEAFF
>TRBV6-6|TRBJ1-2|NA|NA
TGTGCCAGCAGCCCAACAGGGCAGGGCTACACCTTC
CASSPTGQGYTF
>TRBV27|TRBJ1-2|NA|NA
TGTGCCAGCACTCCAGGCGCAGGTTATGGCTACACCTTC
CASTPGAGYGYTF
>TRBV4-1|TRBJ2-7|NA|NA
TGCGCCAGCAGCCAAGTGTCAGCTAGGGAGCAGTACTTC
CASSQVSAREQYF